The 15 T cell receptor beta chains below were found in one sample sequenced in a study of cytomegalovirus exposure and HLA in healthy donors. Use of 60 Vbeta and 13 Jbeta primers characterized the PCR. Sequenced by immunoSEQ multiplex PCR; TCRdb stores in-frame clones only, minus some. The table shows about 190,000 clones, with 82% occurring only once. The specimen was PBMCs. The receptor source for this set is a woman younger than 30 in good health and CMV-seronegative.

This clone was counted once. This chain connects TRBV18 to TRBJ2-1, with D possibly TRBD1 on 5 matching bases. The CDR3 loop spans 12 amino acids. Between the trimmed V and J ends, which lost 2 bases and 8 bases, there was a span of 7 bases. Germline-derived CDR1 and CDR2 are KGHSH and LQKENI. The DNA of the CDR3 is TGTGCCAGCTCACCAGTCAGGGATGAGCAGTTCTTC. This codes for CASSPVRDEQFF.

The V call is TRBV6-5, the J call TRBJ1-2; tentative D call: TRBD1 (6 bases). This CDR3 comprises 15 residues. In germline, CDR1 is MNHEY, CDR2 SVGAGI. The ends were cut back, 3 bases at V and 3 bases at J, with 14 bases in the middle. The CDR3 nucleotides are TGTGCCAGCAGTTATAATACAGGGCGATACTATGGCTACACCTTC. This encodes CASSYNTGRYYGYTF.

The V call is TRBV5-1, the J call TRBJ1-4; D not certain. V was shortened by 3 bases and J by 8 bases, with 14 bases between the two germline ends. The CDR3 has 14 amino acids. CDR1 and CDR2 (germline): SGHRS, YFSETQ. CDR3 sequence: CASSSGEVGEKLFF. The DNA for the CDR3 is TGCGCCAGCAGCTCTGGGGAGGTAGGGGAAAAACTGTTTTTT.

The chain couples TRBV4-3 to TRBJ1-4; 7 nucleotides line up with TRBD1. V was clipped by 1 base and J by 13 bases; unmatched bases: 12. CDR3 length: 15 amino acids. The germline gives CDR1 LGHNA, CDR2 YSLEER. The CDR3 sequence is CASSQGGSQGERLFF. CDR3 DNA: TGCGCCAGCAGCCAAGGGGGGTCCCAGGGGGAACGACTGTTTTTT.

The V gene is TRBV11-2, the J gene TRBJ1-6; D is uncertain. This CDR3 region has 18 residues. V lost 1 base, J lost 6 bases, and 19 bases lay in between. Looked up from germline, CDR1 is SGHAT and CDR2 is FQNNGV. DNA for the CDR3: TGTGCCAGCAGCTTAGTTTATCGTACGGGAGCCTCTAATTCACCCCTCCACTTT. Encoded protein: CASSLVYRTGASNSPLHF. The complete variable domain, with remaining parts taken from reference TRBV11-2 and TRBJ1-6, reads EAGVAQSPRYKIIEKRQSVAFWCNPISGHATLYWYQQILGQGPKLLIQFQNNGVVDDSQLPKDRFSAERLKGVDSTLKIQPAKLEDSAVYLCASSLVYRTGASNSPLHFGNGTRLTVT.

This sequence joins TRBV7-2 and TRBJ2-1; perhaps TRBD1 as D (5 bases). Germline CDR1 reads SGHTA; CDR2 reads FQGNSA. V dropped 1 base and J dropped 8 bases, with 12 bases sitting between them. This CDR3 is 14 amino acids long. CDR3 in amino acids: CASSLEGVGYEQFF. The CDR3 bases are TGTGCCAGCAGCTTAGAAGGGGTTGGTTATGAGCAGTTCTTC.

The V gene is TRBV5-1, the J gene TRBJ1-2; 7 bases are a match to TRBD1. The J segment lost 1 base and the V segment lost 4 bases, leaving 4 bases of the junction unmatched. The CDR3 runs 14 residues. Germline V CDR1 and CDR2: SGHRS, YFSETQ. DNA of the CDR3: TGCGCCAGCAGCGTCCGGGACAGTAACTATGGCTACACCTTC. This encodes CASSVRDSNYGYTF.

J is TRBJ1-1 and V is TRBV7-2; no reliable D call. CDR1 and CDR2 (germline): SGHTA, FQGNSA. The CDR3 sequence is 14 residues long. V was trimmed by 5 bases and J by 4 bases, leaving 14 bases between them. Here the CDR3 reads CASSPRPAGTEAFF. The CDR3 coding sequence is TGTGCCAGCAGCCCCCGACCTGCGGGCACTGAAGCTTTCTTT. Full variable domain (outside the CDR3, taken from reference TRBV7-2 and TRBJ1-1): GAGVSQSPSNKVTEKGKDVELRCDPISGHTALYWYRQSLGQGLEFLIYFQGNSAPDKSGLPSDRFSAERTGGSVSTLTIQRTQQEDSAVYLCASSPRPAGTEAFFGQGTRLTVV.

J is TRBJ1-1 and V is TRBV18, with TRBD1 as a possible D gene (6 bases). CDR3 size: 13 residues. The V end lost 6 bases, the J end lost 1 base, and 9 bases lay between the germline ends. Looked up from germline, CDR1 is KGHSH and CDR2 is LQKENI. This CDR3 reads CASSSGQNTEAFF. The CDR3 coding sequence is TGTGCCAGCTCGTCGGGACAGAACACTGAAGCTTTCTTT.

This clone was counted a single time. The chain is built from TRBV6-1 and TRBJ2-1; D perhaps matches TRBD2 (6 bases). V gave up 8 bases and J gave up 11 bases, with 19 bases separating them. CDR1 and CDR2 from the germline V gene are MNHNS and SASEGT. This CDR3 is 13 amino acids long. Here the CDR3 DNA reads TGTGCCAGCTACCTTCCACCGACTAGTCAGCAGTTCTTC. Encoded protein: CASYLPPTSQQFF.

The CDR3 protein is CASSLPWTGKDQPQHF. CDR3 bases: TGTGCCAGCAGCTTGCCCTGGACAGGGAAGGATCAGCCCCAGCATTTT. This sequence joins TRBV5-8 and TRBJ1-5, with TRBD1 matching over 8 bases. CDR1 and CDR2 from the germline V gene are SGHTS and YDEGEE. The CDR3 has 16 amino acids. After removal of 1 base from V and 5 bases from J, the junction contained 8 bases not matched to a gene.

To note about this clone: Other DNA sequences in this specimen translate into the identical CDR3. The gene calls are TRBV7-2 and TRBJ2-7; D is unresolved. The CDR3 is 14 amino acids. Germline V gene lookup returns CDR1 SGHTA and CDR2 FQGNSA. Deletions cut 1 base from V and 0 bases from J, with 7 bases between. The CDR3 region has the DNA TGTGCCAGCAGCTTAGGCCAGAACTCCTACGAGCAGTACTTC. It specifies CASSLGQNSYEQYF.

This rearrangement joins TRBV4-1 to TRBJ2-5, with 8 bases that match TRBD2. Looked up from germline, CDR1 is MGHRA and CDR2 is YSYEKL. This CDR3 spans 15 amino acids. J lost 5 bases, V lost 0 bases, and 5 bases had no gene match. Here the CDR3 reads CASSQDGTSGETQYF. CDR3 nucleotide sequence: TGCGCCAGCAGCCAAGACGGGACTAGTGGTGAGACCCAGTACTTC.

This sequence joins TRBV10-3 and TRBJ2-7; maybe TRBD2 (6 bases). Germline V gene lookup returns CDR1 ENHRY and CDR2 SYGVKD. The CDR3 runs to 13 residues. V was trimmed by 10 bases and J by 3 bases, leaving 16 bases between them. This CDR3 reads CATQASDHYEQYF. DNA of the CDR3: TGTGCCACTCAGGCTAGCGACCACTACGAGCAGTACTTC.

This clone was seen a few times. This sequence joins TRBV4-3 and TRBJ1-2, with 7 bases that match TRBD1. CDR1 is LGHNA, CDR2 YSLEER, per germline. Trimming at V came to 3 bases and at J to 9 bases, leaving 7 bases not matched to a gene. The CDR3 has 13 residues. Here the CDR3 DNA reads TGCGCCAGCAGCCAGGACCAGGGGGTGAGCTACACCTTC. Amino acids: CASSQDQGVSYTF.